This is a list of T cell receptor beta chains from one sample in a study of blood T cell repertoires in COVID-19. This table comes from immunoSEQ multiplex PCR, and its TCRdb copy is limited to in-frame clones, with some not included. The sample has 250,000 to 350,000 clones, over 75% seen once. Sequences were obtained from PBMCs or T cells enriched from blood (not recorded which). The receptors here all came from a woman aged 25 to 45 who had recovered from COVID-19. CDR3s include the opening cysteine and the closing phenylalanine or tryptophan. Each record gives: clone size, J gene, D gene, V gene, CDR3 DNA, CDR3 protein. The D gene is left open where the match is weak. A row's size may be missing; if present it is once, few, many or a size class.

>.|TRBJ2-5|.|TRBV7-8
TGTGCCAGCAGCTCTAGGGAGACCCAGTACTTC
CASSSRETQYF
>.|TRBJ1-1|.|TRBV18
TGTGCCAGCTCTCGGGGGGAGAAAAACACTGAAGCTTTCTTT
CASSRGEKNTEAFF
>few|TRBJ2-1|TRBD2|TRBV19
TGTGCCAGTAGTACGCGCACTAGCGGGAGGTACAATGAGCAGTTCTTC
CASSTRTSGRYNEQFF
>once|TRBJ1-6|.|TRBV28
TGTGCCAGCAGTTTTTCCATCCGGGATCCCTCCTATAATTCACCCCTCCACTTT
CASSFSIRDPSYNSPLHF
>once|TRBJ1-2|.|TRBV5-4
TGTGCCAGCAGCATGACGGACAGACCTAACTATGGCTACACCTTC
CASSMTDRPNYGYTF
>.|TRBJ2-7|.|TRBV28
TGTGCCAGCAGTAACGACCTGACGGGGTCCTACGAGCAGTACTTC
CASSNDLTGSYEQYF
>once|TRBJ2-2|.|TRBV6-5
TGTGCCAGCAAACAGGTCAACACCGGGGAGCTGTTTTTT
CASKQVNTGELFF
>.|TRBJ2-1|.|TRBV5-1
TGCGCCAGCAGCTTGGCCCCCCCTAGCAGCCCCAGTAACAATGAGCAGTTCTTC
CASSLAPPSSPSNNEQFF
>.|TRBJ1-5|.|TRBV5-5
TGTGCCAGCAGCTTGGCAGGTATTAGCAATCAGCCCCAGCATTTT
CASSLAGISNQPQHF
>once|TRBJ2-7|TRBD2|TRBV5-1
TGCGCCAGCAGCCCCGAATGGACTAGCGGCTCCTACGAGCAGTACTTC
CASSPEWTSGSYEQYF
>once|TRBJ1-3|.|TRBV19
TGTGCCAGTAAGTGGGGCTCCAGGGACTCTGGAAACACCATATATTTT
CASKWGSRDSGNTIYF
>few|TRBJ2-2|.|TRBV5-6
TGTGCCAGCAGCTTCTTACGGAGTTACACCGGGGAGCTGTTTTTT
CASSFLRSYTGELFF
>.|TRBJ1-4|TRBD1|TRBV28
TGTGCCAGCAGATCGGGACAGAATGAAAAACTGTTTTTT
CASRSGQNEKLFF
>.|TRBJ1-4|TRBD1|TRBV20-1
TGCAGTGCTAGTGGCGACAGGGCTGAAAAACTGTTTTTT
CSASGDRAEKLFF